Listed below are T cell receptor beta chains from one sample, sequenced in a study of T cells in Graves' hyperthyroidism and ophthalmopathy. A single record per CDR3 protein comes from TCRdb applying MiXCR to the multiplex PCR reads. Found here are some 440,000 distinct CDR3 sequences, 15% to 19% of them singletons; the top ten hold 11% to 15%. Sequencing was performed on blood. These receptors all come from a woman between 18 and 30 years old with Graves' hyperthyroidism. Each CDR3 is given with its conserved first and last residue. D genes are given only for firm matches. Rows give clone size only sometimes, using once, few, many, or a class for an expanded clone.

v_call,clone_size,d_call,j_call,cdr3_length,cdr3_nt,cdr3_aa
TRBV7-9,.,.,TRBJ1-4,15,TGTGCCAGCAGCCCAGAGATGACTGCGAATGAAAAACTGTTTTTT,CASSPEMTANEKLFF
TRBV18,many,.,TRBJ1-1,12,TGTGCCAGCTCACGAAACGATCTTGAAGCTTTCTTT,CASSRNDLEAFF
TRBV7-3,few,TRBD1,TRBJ2-2,16,TGTGCCAGCAGCGGGGGGACAGGTTCCGACACCGGGGAGCTGTTTTTT,CASSGGTGSDTGELFF
TRBV11-2,many,.,TRBJ1-1,16,TGTGCCAGCAGCTTAGAAAGCTACGGGACGAACACTGAAGCTTTCTTT,CASSLESYGTNTEAFF
TRBV28,many,TRBD1,TRBJ2-7,16,TGTGCCAGCAGTCATTTAAGAGGGACAGGGAGGGAAGAGCAGTACTTC,CASSHLRGTGREEQYF
TRBV6-2/TRBV6-3,many,.,TRBJ2-3,15,TGTGCCAGCATAAACGGGTCAGGGATGGCAGATACGCAGTATTTT,CASINGSGMADTQYF
TRBV7-3,many,.,TRBJ1-4,15,TGTGCCAGCAGCCCAAATGGGTCAGGCGGTGAAAAACTGTTTTTT,CASSPNGSGGEKLFF
TRBV28,many,TRBD1,TRBJ2-5,15,TGTGCCAGCAGAAAGGGGGACAGCCCTCCGGAGACCCAGTACTTC,CASRKGDSPPETQYF
TRBV7-9,few,TRBD2,TRBJ2-1,15,TGTGCCGGCTTCGGCGGGGGGCCTGACTACAATGAGCAGTTCTTC,CAGFGGGPDYNEQFF
TRBV4-1,.,TRBD1,TRBJ1-2,17,TGCGCCAGCAGCCACCTCCCGACAGGGCTCCCCAACTATGGCTACACCTTC,CASSHLPTGLPNYGYTF
TRBV6-2/TRBV6-3,.,.,TRBJ2-3,18,TGTGCCAACAGCCACGGTCGGTTGTCGACCTCTAGCACAGATACGCAGTATTTT,CANSHGRLSTSSTDTQYF
TRBV7-2,few,TRBD1,TRBJ2-3,19,TGTGCCAGCAGCGTCACCAAACCGGACAGGGGGAGATACACAGATACGCAGTATTTT,CASSVTKPDRGRYTDTQYF
TRBV20-1,many,.,TRBJ1-5,14,TGCAGTGCTATAGGCACGAAGGGCAATCAGCCCCAGCATTTT,CSAIGTKGNQPQHF
TRBV7-2,.,TRBD2,TRBJ2-1,15,TGTGCCAGCAGCTTAGGACTAGCGGAAGTCAATGAGCAGTTCTTC,CASSLGLAEVNEQFF
TRBV7-6,many,.,TRBJ2-3,14,TGTGCCAGCAGCTTAGCCGAGGACCTCGTGACGCAGTATTTT,CASSLAEDLVTQYF
TRBV7-3,many,.,TRBJ2-7,14,TGTGCCAGCAGCCCAAGGCAGGGATCGGAGGAGCAGTACTTC,CASSPRQGSEEQYF
TRBV28,few,.,TRBJ1-5,17,TGTGCCAGCAGTTCCCAACAGACAGTATACAGCAATCAGCCCCAGCATTTT,CASSSQQTVYSNQPQHF
TRBV20-1,.,.,TRBJ1-3,16,TGCAGTGCTAGAGCCTCCTCTGTTAGCTCTGGAAACACCATATATTTT,CSARASSVSSGNTIYF
TRBV12-3/TRBV12-4,many,TRBD2,TRBJ2-1,14,TGTGCCAGCAGAATGGGGACTAGCCCCCATGAGCAGTTCTTC,CASRMGTSPHEQFF
TRBV2,many,.,TRBJ1-1,15,TGTGCCAGCAGCCCGATCGGGGTCTCGGACACTGAAGCTTTCTTT,CASSPIGVSDTEAFF
TRBV6-1,few,TRBD1,TRBJ2-2,16,TGTGCCAGCAGTTCCAAAGACAGGGCGGGTATAGGTGTGCTGTTTTTT,CASSSKDRAGIGVLFF
TRBV28,many,.,TRBJ2-7,12,TGTGCCAGCAGGATCGGCCCCTACGAGCAGTACTTC,CASRIGPYEQYF